The 17 T cell receptor beta chains reported below all come from one sample, sequenced in a study of blood T cells in healthy people across ages. A second PCR, run for about 6 to 11 cycles, used a sample-barcoded 5' primer plus a J-beta primer mix. MiXCR, applied by TCRdb to the 5' RACE reads, yields one record per CDR3 protein. The sample includes 1,800,000 or so distinct CDR3 sequences, about two fifths of them seen just once. The sequenced sample was blood. These TCRs come from a human donor in good health.

The gene calls are TRBV29-1 and TRBJ2-4, with D uncertain. V shed 0 bases and J shed 13 bases, with 16 bases lying between them. The CDR3 has 13 amino acids. Germline assignment: CDR1 SQVTM and CDR2 ANQGSEA. Here the CDR3 reads CSVEDGVLDGQYF. CDR3 DNA: TGCAGCGTTGAAGATGGTGTCTTGGACGGGCAGTACTTC.

This chain connects TRBV5-6 to TRBJ2-5; D gene uncertain. Germline V gives CDR1 SGHDT, CDR2 YYEEEE. The CDR3 contains 16 residues. V lost 4 bases and J 4 bases, leaving 20 bases between the germline ends. DNA of the CDR3: TGTGCCAGCAGCCGACATACCCTGGTTTTACGAGAGACCCAGTACTTC. Amino acids: CASSRHTLVLRETQYF.

This clonotype was detected a few times. The rearrangement joins TRBV12-3 or TRBV12-4 to TRBJ2-7; 7 nucleotides agree with TRBD1. V lost 1 base to trimming and J lost 9 bases; unmatched junction nucleotides: 0. The CDR3 is 11 residues long. CDR3 sequence (DNA): TGTGCCAGCAGTTTAGGGGACAGGCAGTACTTC. This codes for CASSLGDRQYF.

V usage is TRBV28 and J usage is TRBJ2-5, with D uncertain. Trimming cost V 4 bases and J 2 bases, with 11 bases left between them. The CDR3 sequence is 14 residues long. CDR1 is MDHEN, CDR2 SYDVKM, per germline. The CDR3: CASSSRVPQETQYF. The CDR3 region has the DNA TGTGCCAGCAGTTCTCGCGTACCGCAAGAGACCCAGTACTTC.

The chain has TRBV6-2 or TRBV6-3 and TRBJ1-2, with a weak D call TRBD1 (5 bases). Between the trimmed V and J ends, which lost 6 bases and 4 bases, there was a span of 24 bases. The CDR3 extends over 17 amino acids. Germline V gene data show CDR1 as MNHEY and CDR2 as SVGEGT. The CDR3 reads CASRDSSGSGTTYGYTF. The CDR3 DNA is TGTGCCAGCAGAGACTCATCAGGGTCCGGGACTACCTATGGCTACACCTTC.

The V call is TRBV28, the J call TRBJ2-1; TRBD2 is a possible D gene (6 bases). This CDR3 has 16 amino acids. V lost 6 bases and J lost 4, with 19 bases in between. Germline lookup yields CDR1 MDHEN and CDR2 SYDVKM. CDR3 region: CASSRWDSLRYNEQFF. CDR3 nucleotides: TGTGCCAGCAGCCGATGGGACTCCTTGAGGTACAATGAGCAGTTCTTC.

This clonotype is a singleton in its sample. At one end, the junction sequence differs from germline, possibly due to a read error. This chain connects TRBV19 to TRBJ1-1; 8 positions agree with TRBD1. CDR3 length: 14 residues. The germline V gene encodes CDR1 LNHDA and CDR2 SQIVND (reference sequence). CDR3 residues: CTSSLTGGVTEAFF. In nucleotides, the CDR3 is TGTACCAGTAGTCTCACAGGGGGAGTCACTGAAGCTTTCTTT.

The chain recombines TRBV28 with TRBJ2-7; a possible D gene is TRBD1 (5 bases). The CDR3 covers 14 residues. Germline CDR1 MDHEN, CDR2 SYDVKM. Trimming stripped 0 bases from V and 2 bases from J, with 8 bases between. CDR3 nucleotide sequence: TGTGCCAGCAGTTTATGGGGGCAAGCCTACGAGCAGTACTTC. Protein product: CASSLWGQAYEQYF. Variable domain in full (rest from reference TRBV28 and TRBJ2-7): DVKVTQSSRYLVKRTGEKVFLECVQDMDHENMFWYRQDPGLGLRLIYFSYDVKMKEKGDIPEGYSVSREKKERFSLILESASTNQTSMYLCASSLWGQAYEQYFGPGTRLTVT.

J is TRBJ2-3 and V is TRBV29-1, with 8 bases aligning to TRBD2. The germline gives CDR1 SQVTM, CDR2 ANQGSEA. The CDR3 runs to 15 residues. J was trimmed by 3 bases and V by 0 bases; bases with no gene match: 5. The CDR3 loop reads CSVEDPAGVTDTQYF. The CDR3 bases are TGCAGCGTTGAAGATCCAGCGGGAGTGACAGATACGCAGTATTTT.

The genes are TRBV13 and TRBJ2-3; 7 bases are a match to TRBD1. The CDR3 is 17 amino acids. Germline V gives CDR1 PRHDT, CDR2 FYEKMQ (reference sequence). J lost 2 bases, V lost 2 bases, and 10 bases had no gene match. In DNA form, the CDR3 reads TGTGCCAGCAGCTTAAGACTCGAGGGGGCCTACACAGATACGCAGTATTTT. This translates into CASSLRLEGAYTDTQYF.

This clonotype was detected a few times. The CDR3 spells CASSFSSSNYGYTF. DNA of the CDR3: TGTGCCAGCAGTTTCAGCTCTTCTAACTATGGCTACACCTTC. V is TRBV12-3 or TRBV12-4 and J is TRBJ1-2; D ambiguous. The CDR3 length is 14 residues. V lost 3 bases and J lost 0, with 8 bases in between.

This clonotype was seen at least ten times. The chain recombines TRBV7-2 with TRBJ2-3, with D possibly being TRBD2 (5 bases). Trimming took off 0 bases at V and 2 bases at J, with 12 bases between the two ends. The CDR3 runs to 16 residues. Germline V lookup: CDR1 SGHTA, CDR2 FQGNSA. The CDR3 DNA follows: TGTGCCAGCAGCTTAGCGCTTGGACTTGCCACAGATACGCAGTATTTT. This sequence encodes CASSLALGLATDTQYF.

This clonotype was counted between two and nine times. This chain joins TRBV28 and TRBJ2-1, with 8 bases that match TRBD1. This CDR3 comprises 15 residues. From germline, CDR1 is MDHEN and CDR2 SYDVKM. Trimming removed 2 bases from V and 7 bases from J; junction bases left unmatched: 7. The CDR3 sequence: CASSLVQGARNEQFF. CDR3 DNA: TGTGCCAGCAGTTTAGTGCAGGGGGCTAGGAATGAGCAGTTCTTC.

The chain is built from TRBV3-1 and TRBJ1-1; D remains ambiguous. Germline V gives CDR1 LGHDT, CDR2 YNNKEL (reference sequence). Trimming shortened V by 4 bases and J by 5 bases, and 14 bases separated the two germline ends. There are 14 residues in the CDR3. CDR3 DNA sequence: TGTGCCAGCAGCCCTTTCTTGTCTGGGACTGAAGCTTTCTTT. Translating gives CASSPFLSGTEAFF.

In its sample, this clonotype was seen a few times. This chain uses TRBV6-2 or TRBV6-3 with TRBJ1-1; D unclear. Germline V CDR1 and CDR2: MNHEY, SVGEGT. V was trimmed by 2 bases and J by 6 bases, leaving 13 bases between them. The CDR3 has 14 residues. CDR3 loop: CASSYGVSIAEAFF. CDR3 DNA sequence: TGTGCCAGCAGTTACGGGGTCTCAATCGCTGAAGCTTTCTTT.

This clonotype was counted only a few times. Germline and junction disagree at one end, which may indicate a read error. The V gene is TRBV14, the J gene TRBJ2-5; no reliable D call. This CDR3 region has 14 residues. Germline CDR1 SGHDN, CDR2 FVKESK. The CDR3 loop is CASSPGWIQGTQYF. The CDR3 DNA is TGTGCCAGCAGCCCAGGTTGGATCCAAGGGACCCAGTACTTC.

This clonotype was counted only a few times. V usage is TRBV11-2 and J usage is TRBJ1-2, with 7 bases aligning to TRBD1. The CDR3 is 14 residues long. The germline V gene has CDR1 SGHAT and CDR2 FQNNGV. The junction had 5 bases not matched to a gene; V was cut back by 1 base and J by 6 bases. The CDR3, as DNA: TGTGCCAGCAGCTTAGCAGGGGGGACAGATGGCTACACCTTC. It specifies CASSLAGGTDGYTF.